Shown below are 22 T cell receptor beta chains from a single sample sequenced in a study of shared clonotypes between healthy human individuals. The method was immunoSEQ multiplex PCR; TCRdb's version includes in-frame clones alone and lacks a portion of them. The table shows roughly 2,300,000 clones, with 85% to 95% occurring only once. The material sequenced was naive CD4+ T cells from PBMCs. The subset here: CD45RA+ positively selected. The receptors were gathered from a young man in good health. Some clones in this sample may be carry-over from other donors' samples.

This chain's CDR3 is CASSLDRQGTLAFF. In DNA form, the CDR3 reads TGTGCCAGCAGCTTAGACAGGCAGGGTACATTGGCTTTCTTT. V and J are TRBV7-2 and TRBJ1-1, with a weak D call TRBD1 (5 bases). V was clipped by 1 base and J by 11 bases, with 17 bases between them. CDR3 length equals 14 residues. The germline gives CDR1 SGHTA, CDR2 FQGNSA.

The V gene is TRBV5-4, the J gene TRBJ2-4; D assignment may be TRBD1 or TRBD2 (5 bases each). Germline assignment: CDR1 SGHNT and CDR2 YYREEE (reference sequence). Trimming left V 4 bases short and J 7 bases short, with 15 bases between. The CDR3 sequence is 14 residues long. This chain's CDR3 is CASSGPGTSNIQYF. The CDR3 nucleotides are TGTGCCAGCAGCGGACCCGGGACCAGTAACATTCAGTACTTC.

This chain uses TRBV11-2 with TRBJ1-2; D not resolved. This CDR3 comprises 13 residues. Germline CDR1 reads SGHAT; CDR2 reads FQNNGV. V shed 5 bases and J shed 5 bases, with 12 bases lying between them. Here the CDR3 DNA reads TGTGCCAGCAGCCTGAGATCTATATATGGCTACACCTTC. This encodes CASSLRSIYGYTF.

CDR3 sequence (DNA): TGCGCCAGCAGCTTGGAGAGGGAAGAACCCCTCCACTTT. Translation: CASSLEREEPLHF. This rearrangement joins TRBV5-1 to TRBJ1-6; no definite D call. V was cut by 0 bases and J by 12 bases, with 10 bases left in between. The length of the CDR3 is 13 residues. Per the germline V gene, CDR1 is SGHRS and CDR2 is YFSETQ.

This chain links TRBV28 with TRBJ1-1; TRBD1 might be the D (6 bases). CDR3 size: 16 residues. V was clipped by 2 bases and J by 1 base, with 14 bases between them. Germline CDR1 MDHEN, CDR2 SYDVKM. The CDR3 DNA follows: TGTGCCAGCAGTTTAGGCGGGGGCCTTTGGAACACTGAAGCTTTCTTT. It codes for CASSLGGGLWNTEAFF.

The chain joins TRBV18 to TRBJ2-3, with a weak D call TRBD1 (5 bases). Germline lookup yields CDR1 KGHSH and CDR2 LQKENI. The CDR3 consists of 15 residues. V lost 2 bases and J 4 bases, leaving 13 bases between the germline ends. CDR3 nucleotide sequence: TGTGCCAGCTCACCATCAAGGGGAAGTGCAGATACGCAGTATTTT. Protein: CASSPSRGSADTQYF.

V gene TRBV5-1 combines with J gene TRBJ2-7; 9 nucleotides line up with TRBD1. The CDR3 is 14 amino acids. The germline V gene has CDR1 SGHRS and CDR2 YFSETQ. The V gene end was trimmed by 7 bases and the J gene end by 5 bases; junction bases not matched to a gene: 10. The chain's CDR3 is CASALRDRENEQYF. The CDR3 DNA follows: TGCGCCAGCGCGCTCCGGGACAGGGAAAACGAGCAGTACTTC. Full variable domain (rest looked up from reference TRBV5-1 and TRBJ2-7): KAGVTQTPRYLIKTRGQQVTLSCSPISGHRSVSWYQQTPGQGLQFLFEYFSETQRNKGNFPGRFSGRQFSNSRSEMNVSTLELGDSALYLCASALRDRENEQYFGPGTRLTVT.

The chain uses TRBV4-1 and TRBJ2-7, with TRBD1 matching 7 bases. The germline gives CDR1 MGHRA, CDR2 YSYEKL. The CDR3 contains 13 residues. J gave up 6 bases and V 3 bases, and 5 bases lay outside the gene matches. As DNA, the CDR3 is TGCGCCAGCAGCCATGACAGGGTAGGCGAGCAGTACTTC. The encoded protein is CASSHDRVGEQYF.

This clone has only one observation. The chain joins TRBV18 to TRBJ2-5; D unclear. Germline-derived CDR1 and CDR2 are KGHSH and LQKENI. The CDR3 is 13 residues long. The V end lost 2 bases, the J end lost 5 bases, and 9 bases lay between the germline ends. As DNA, the CDR3 is TGTGCCAGCTCACCATTACCTGGGGAGACCCAGTACTTC. It yields the protein CASSPLPGETQYF.

This chain uses TRBV30 with TRBJ1-2; 7 nucleotides align to TRBD1. With V trimmed by 4 bases and J by 4 bases, 9 bases remained unmatched. Germline V lookup: CDR1 GTSNPN, CDR2 SVGIG (reference sequence). The CDR3 has 14 residues. CDR3 sequence reads: CAWTHRGWVYGYTF. CDR3 bases: TGTGCCTGGACCCACAGGGGTTGGGTCTATGGCTACACCTTC.

The V call is TRBV15, the J call TRBJ2-6, with 8 bases that match TRBD1. CDR3 length: 17 residues. The trim removed 1 base at V and 0 bases at J, leaving 2 bases unmatched. Germline V CDR1 and CDR2: LNHNV, YYDKDF (reference sequence). For the CDR3, the DNA is TGTGCCACCAGCAGAGGGACAGGGAACTCTGGGGCCAACGTCCTGACTTTC. This codes for CATSRGTGNSGANVLTF.

The chain couples TRBV19 to TRBJ1-2, with a tentative D call TRBD1 (5 bases). CDR1 is LNHDA, CDR2 SQIVND, per germline (reference sequence). This CDR3 comprises 11 residues. V dropped 9 bases and J dropped 4 bases, with 9 bases sitting between them. CDR3 coding DNA: TGTGCCAGCAGACAGTCCTATGGCTACACCTTC. Protein: CASRQSYGYTF. Full variable domain (remainder filled in from reference TRBV19 and TRBJ1-2): DGGITQSPKYLFRKEGQNVTLSCEQNLNHDAMYWYRQDPGQGLRLIYYSQIVNDFQKGDIAEGYSVSREKKESFPLTVTSAQKNPTAFYLCASRQSYGYTFGSGTRLTVV.

The gene calls are TRBV5-1 and TRBJ1-2; D ambiguous. Germline lookup yields CDR1 SGHRS and CDR2 YFSETQ. CDR3 size: 16 residues. V was pared by 0 bases and J by 7 bases, with 19 bases between. The CDR3 protein is CASSLATGTVGRGYTF. CDR3 nucleotide sequence: TGCGCCAGCAGCTTGGCCACGGGCACGGTGGGTCGTGGCTACACCTTC.

The CDR3 DNA is TGTGCCAGCAGCCGCTACGGGACTAGCGGCTACGAGCAGTACTTC. Amino acids: CASSRYGTSGYEQYF. This chain links TRBV14 with TRBJ2-7, with TRBD2 matching 11 bases. The CDR3 is 15 residues long. Germline CDR1 SGHDN, CDR2 FVKESK. V shed 4 bases, J shed 3 bases, and the junction held 5 bases outside the gene matches.

This chain connects TRBV2 to TRBJ2-7; 11 positions match TRBD1. The J segment lost 5 bases and the V segment lost 6 bases, leaving 6 bases of the junction unmatched. CDR3 length equals 14 residues. Germline loops: CDR1 SNHLY, CDR2 FYNNEI. CDR3 DNA sequence: TGTGCCAGCAGAGCCGGGACAGGGGGGCACGAGCAGTACTTC. Amino acids: CASRAGTGGHEQYF.

V gene TRBV25-1 combines with J gene TRBJ2-6; a weak D match, TRBD1 (6 bases). The CDR3 covers 15 residues. With 8 bases removed from V and 0 bases from J, the gap between germline ends came to 11 bases. In germline, CDR1 is MGHDK, CDR2 SYGVNS. CDR3 nucleotide sequence: TGTGCCAGCCCCGACAGGCACTCTGGGGCCAACGTCCTGACTTTC. Its translation: CASPDRHSGANVLTF. The variable domain in full, completed from reference TRBV25-1 and TRBJ2-6, reads EADIYQTPRYLVIGTGKKITLECSQTMGHDKMYWYQQDPGMELHLIHYSYGVNSTEKGDLSSESTVSRIRTEHFPLTLESARPSHTSQYLCASPDRHSGANVLTFGAGSRLTVL.

This rearrangement joins TRBV6-5 to TRBJ2-7; the match to TRBD1 covers 9 bases. Germline V gives CDR1 MNHEY, CDR2 SVGAGI. J was trimmed by 5 bases and V by 0 bases; bases with no gene match: 5. This CDR3 has 15 amino acids. CDR3 sequence: CASSYSGTGWDEQYF. Written as DNA, the CDR3 is TGTGCCAGCAGTTACTCGGGGACAGGGTGGGACGAGCAGTACTTC.

The rearrangement joins TRBV28 to TRBJ2-1; 9 bases align to TRBD2. This CDR3 region has 14 residues. V was pared by 8 bases and J by 9 bases, with 11 bases of the junction left unmatched. In germline, CDR1 is MDHEN, CDR2 SYDVKM. CDR3 region: CASRQRETSGEQFF. The CDR3 DNA reads TGTGCCAGCCGCCAGCGCGAGACTAGCGGTGAGCAGTTCTTC. The full variable domain, completed using reference TRBV28 and TRBJ2-1, is DVKVTQSSRYLVKRTGEKVFLECVQDMDHENMFWYRQDPGLGLRLIYFSYDVKMKEKGDIPEGYSVSREKKERFSLILESASTNQTSMYLCASRQRETSGEQFFGPGTRLTVL.

The CDR3 is CASSWGTGTGVDEQYF. The CDR3 nucleotides read TGTGCCAGCAGCTGGGGGACCGGGACAGGGGTGGACGAGCAGTACTTC. The chain has TRBV7-9 and TRBJ2-7; 10 nucleotides line up with TRBD1. Germline V gives CDR1 SEHNR, CDR2 FQNEAQ (reference sequence). The CDR3 is 16 amino acids. V trimming: 4 bases; J trimming: 5 bases; junction bases outside the gene matches: 11. Full variable domain (remainder filled in from reference TRBV7-9 and TRBJ2-7): DTGVSQNPRHKITKRGQNVTFRCDPISEHNRLYWYRQTLGQGPEFLTYFQNEAQLEKSRLLSDRFSAERPKGSFSTLEIQRTEQGDSAMYLCASSWGTGTGVDEQYFGPGTRLTVT.

J is TRBJ2-7 and V is TRBV4-1; D remains ambiguous. With 0 bases removed from V and 1 base from J, the gap between germline ends came to 10 bases. CDR1 is MGHRA and CDR2 is YSYEKL in the germline V gene. This CDR3 is built from 15 residues. The CDR3 spells CASSQESIRSYEQYF. CDR3 nucleotide sequence: TGCGCCAGCAGCCAAGAGTCTATTAGATCCTACGAGCAGTACTTC.

The chain joins TRBV18 to TRBJ1-1; tentatively, D is TRBD1 (5 bases). V lost 3 bases, J lost 7 bases, and 24 bases lay in between. The CDR3 is made up of 17 amino acids. The germline V gene has CDR1 KGHSH and CDR2 LQKENI. The CDR3 spells CASSPLIDSGTEDEAFF. In DNA form, the CDR3 reads TGTGCCAGCTCACCTCTAATAGACAGTGGTACCGAGGATGAAGCTTTCTTT.

The chain carries TRBV6-6 and TRBJ1-1; possibly TRBD1 for D (6 bases). Germline V lookup: CDR1 MNHNY, CDR2 SVGAGI (reference sequence). V shed 6 bases and J shed 4 bases, with 18 bases lying between them. The CDR3 covers 15 residues. CDR3 bases: TGTGCCAGCAGCCTTACAGGGCTAGCTCTCACTGAAGCTTTCTTT. This gives the protein CASSLTGLALTEAFF.